The T cell receptor (beta chain) described here comes from a study of blood T cell repertoires in COVID-19 (dated by TCRdb to the early 2020s). For context, the study as a whole: The collaborator samples originated in the United States, Italy and Spain and spanned the acute and convalescent phases of COVID-19. Samples came from the ongoing ImmuneRACE study (first 160 participants) plus 1,254 subjects from 6 global collaborators. Deeply sampled blood TCRbeta repertoires from subjects exposed to, actively infected with, or recovered from COVID-19 were included in the dataset. Where available, HLA class I and class II types were taken from metadata supplied by the sample provider and were not determined by assay-based typing. The material from the prospective study consisted of cDNA or gDNA derived from T cells, B-cell-depleted T cells, or PBMCs. The repertoires were released in a freely available public database intended as a resource for research on the immune response to SARS-CoV-2. The sample metadata nearly always contained a de-identified subject ID, COVID-19 status, age in years and sex.

Remarks on this clone: Its recognized antigen is unknown. Nothing much larger sits one base from this clone, and base qualities are not available.

The germline V gene provides CDR1 ENHRY and CDR2 SYGVKD. The CDR3 covers 13 residues, taking in both the cysteine and the phenylalanine. Just CDR3 DNA is preserved here, 39 bases in frame from base 1. The germline ends are 10 bases apart after V is trimmed by 4 bases and J by 5 bases. Results and caveats for the whole study, not just this receptor: The amount of clinical and demographic metadata varied by source and participant and was provided uncurated.

TCRbeta CDR3 regions were amplified from genomic DNA using the immunoSEQ Assay, a bias-controlled multiplex PCR. Under the source paper's analysis protocol: The number of nucleated cells in each sample was estimated from the amplification of reference gene primers within the assay. To quantify the absolute abundance of each unique TCRbeta CDR3 rearrangement, sequence reads were collapsed and filtered. For each sample, productive Simpson clonality was calculated as the square root of Simpson's diversity index across productive rearrangements. In TCRdb, the immuneACCESS table is reduced to in-frame sequences with V and J assigned. These tables do not hold every clone; where another copy was compared, an unresolved V gene accounts for under half, and the others remain unexplained. V and J calls and clone size are given by that table; D and trimming were obtained from the DNA. The sample records around 180,000 clones, around 85% of which are singletons. Jointly, the top ten make up approximately 6.9% of the sample.

In Seattle, one collaborating source enrolled patients while the infection was active and tracked those patients longitudinally over the course of disease. The collaborating institutions used their own protocols to collect whole blood in K2EDTA tubes. For TCRbeta analysis, collaborators shipped samples as frozen whole blood, isolated PBMCs, or DNA extracted from either of those sample types. The clonotype originates from a man older than 75 with COVID-19, enrolled during active disease. The sequenced sample consisted of peripheral blood. In this chain, TRBV10-3 is recombined with TRBJ2-3; the D gene remains uncertain. The DNA reads TGTGCCATCAGTGTCTCAACCGGAGATACGCAGTATTTT. Its amino acids are CAISVSTGDTQYF.